These 16 T cell receptor beta chains were all obtained from the same sample, sequenced in a study of cytomegalovirus exposure and HLA in healthy donors. The PCR made use of 60 Vbeta and 13 Jbeta primers. Data came from immunoSEQ multiplex PCR; TCRdb stores just in-frame clones and leaves some out. The repertoire consists of roughly 170,000 clones, with 70% to 90% occurring once and the leading ten covering 4.8%. Source material: PBMCs. These receptors originate from a girl aged 10 to 17 in good health and CMV-seropositive.

The CDR3 region is CASSPALAQETQYF. DNA of the CDR3: TGTGCCAGCTCCCCCGCCCTAGCCCAGGAGACCCAGTACTTC. This chain links TRBV2 with TRBJ2-5; the D gene is possibly TRBD2 (5 bases). CDR1 SNHLY and CDR2 FYNNEI come from the germline V gene. The length of the CDR3 is 14 residues. Trimming shortened V by 8 bases and J by 5 bases, and 18 bases separated the two germline ends.

CDR3 DNA sequence: TGTGCCAGCAGCCGCCTGAGTAACACTGAAGCTTTCTTT. Its protein product is CASSRLSNTEAFF. The chain joins TRBV14 to TRBJ1-1; no firm D call. Trimming left V 4 bases short and J 2 bases short, with 8 bases between. Germline V gene lookup returns CDR1 SGHDN and CDR2 FVKESK. The CDR3 is 13 amino acids.

The chain employs TRBV4-2 and TRBJ2-5; 7 bases match TRBD1. Germline V gene data show CDR1 as LGHNA and CDR2 as YNFKEQ. The CDR3 is made up of 15 amino acids. V trimming: 0 bases; J trimming: 2 bases; junction bases outside the gene matches: 3. The CDR3 spells CASSQDPTGQETQYF. The CDR3 DNA is TGTGCCAGCAGCCAAGATCCGACAGGGCAAGAGACCCAGTACTTC.

The chain carries TRBV15 and TRBJ1-2; 8 nucleotides line up with TRBD1. From germline, CDR1 is LNHNV and CDR2 YYDKDF (reference sequence). Trimming cost V 0 bases and J 4 bases; bases outside gene matches: 4. The CDR3 sequence is 15 residues long. CDR3 bases: TGTGCCACCAGCAGAGAAGACAGGGGAGCCTATGGCTACACCTTC. Amino acid sequence: CATSREDRGAYGYTF.

The rearrangement uses TRBV5-4 and TRBJ2-7, with a weak D call TRBD2 (5 bases). The V gene's germline CDR1 is SGHNT and CDR2 YYREEE (reference sequence). This CDR3 comprises 14 residues. The V end lost 0 bases, the J end lost 2 bases, and 9 bases lay between the germline ends. CDR3 sequence reads: CASSLDAGAYEQYF. CDR3 nucleotide sequence: TGTGCCAGCAGCTTGGATGCCGGGGCCTACGAGCAGTACTTC.

The V gene is TRBV11-2, the J gene TRBJ2-7; D remains ambiguous. CDR1 and CDR2 (germline): SGHAT, FQNNGV. The CDR3 is 14 amino acids. The germline V and J ends were trimmed by 2 bases and 2 bases, with 10 bases remaining between them. For the CDR3, the DNA is TGTGCCAGCAGCTTAATAAGCAATGCCTACGAGCAGTACTTC. Translation gives CASSLISNAYEQYF.

The sample holds one count of this clone. The rearrangement links TRBV5-6 to TRBJ2-1, with 8 bases lining up with TRBD1. The CDR3 totals 16 residues. V trimming: 0 bases; J trimming: 3 bases; junction bases outside the gene matches: 5. Per germline, CDR1 SGHDT and CDR2 YYEEEE. The DNA of the CDR3 is TGTGCCAGCAGCTTGGATGTGGGACAGGTCTACAATGAGCAGTTCTTC. Translating gives CASSLDVGQVYNEQFF.

The V call is TRBV5-1, the J call TRBJ1-1, with D unclear. Looked up from germline, CDR1 is SGHRS and CDR2 is YFSETQ. The CDR3 contains 13 residues. Trimming removed 0 bases from V and 10 bases from J, with 13 bases in between. CDR3 amino acids: CASSLARGLGAFF. The CDR3 coding sequence is TGCGCCAGCAGCTTGGCGAGAGGGTTGGGAGCTTTCTTT. The variable domain in full, with the rest retrieved from reference TRBV5-1 and TRBJ1-1, is KAGVTQTPRYLIKTRGQQVTLSCSPISGHRSVSWYQQTPGQGLQFLFEYFSETQRNKGNFPGRFSGRQFSNSRSEMNVSTLELGDSALYLCASSLARGLGAFFGQGTRLTVV.

The chain uses TRBV2 and TRBJ1-2; TRBD1 matches at 7 bases. The CDR3 spans 15 residues. Trimming cost V 8 bases and J 4 bases; bases outside gene matches: 13. Per germline, CDR1 SNHLY and CDR2 FYNNEI. In nucleotides, the CDR3 is TGTGCCAGCCCAACGGAGAGACAGGGAAGCTATGGCTACACCTTC. This sequence encodes CASPTERQGSYGYTF.

The chain links TRBV29-1 to TRBJ1-2; possible D gene TRBD1, 5 bases. Trimming pared 7 bases from V and 3 bases from J, leaving 15 bases between. The CDR3 has 13 residues. The germline V gene has CDR1 SQVTM and CDR2 ANQGSEA. This chain's CDR3 is CSAWDWGDYGYTF. The CDR3 coding sequence is TGCAGCGCCTGGGACTGGGGTGACTATGGCTACACCTTC.

This clone was picked up one time. The chain links TRBV27 to TRBJ2-2; TRBD1 aligns across 8 bases. The CDR3 spans 14 residues. Trimming at V came to 8 bases and at J to 0 bases, leaving 2 bases not matched to a gene. Germline V gives CDR1 MNHEY, CDR2 SMNVEV (reference sequence). The CDR3 nucleotides are TGTGCCAGCCCGGGACAGGCGAACACCGGGGAGCTGTTTTTT. The encoded protein is CASPGQANTGELFF.

This clone has more than one count but fewer than ten. V is TRBV19 and J is TRBJ1-4; 9 bases map to TRBD1. V lost 7 bases, J lost 14 bases, and 14 bases stayed unmatched. CDR1 LNHDA and CDR2 SQIVND come from the germline V gene (reference sequence). The CDR3 runs to 14 residues. DNA of the CDR3: TGTGCCAGTAAAAGAGGGACAGGGATGAAACGGCTGTTTTTT. Protein sequence: CASKRGTGMKRLFF. Full variable domain (outside the CDR3, taken from reference TRBV19 and TRBJ1-4): DGGITQSPKYLFRKEGQNVTLSCEQNLNHDAMYWYRQDPGQGLRLIYYSQIVNDFQKGDIAEGYSVSREKKESFPLTVTSAQKNPTAFYLCASKRGTGMKRLFFGSGTQLSVL.

The chain is built from TRBV27 and TRBJ2-1; perhaps TRBD1 as D (6 bases). Germline CDR1 reads MNHEY; CDR2 reads SMNVEV (reference sequence). This CDR3 spans 17 amino acids. Trimming pared 6 bases from V and 1 base from J, leaving 19 bases between. The CDR3: CASRTISGVRSYNEQFF. In DNA, the CDR3 is TGTGCCAGCAGGACAATTTCAGGGGTGAGGTCCTACAATGAGCAGTTCTTC.

A few counts support this clone. The chain joins TRBV4-1 to TRBJ1-1; D possibly corresponds to TRBD1 (6 bases). The length of the CDR3 is 17 residues. V lost 3 bases and J lost 5, with 22 bases in between. Germline loops: CDR1 MGHRA, CDR2 YSYEKL. The CDR3 sequence is CASSQEIRTGSGTEAFF. The CDR3 nucleotides read TGCGCCAGCAGCCAGGAGATCCGTACAGGGTCGGGAACTGAAGCTTTCTTT.

This clone turned up a few times. The CDR3 nucleotides are TGCGCCAGCAGCCAAGCCCTAAAAGAGACCCAGTACTTC. The encoded protein is CASSQALKETQYF. The rearrangement uses TRBV4-1 and TRBJ2-5; D gene unclear. CDR3 length: 13 residues. V lost 1 base, J lost 3 bases, and 6 bases lay in between. The germline gives CDR1 MGHRA, CDR2 YSYEKL.

This clone was seen a single time. The CDR3 here is CASRDSRFTDTQYF. For the CDR3, the DNA is TGCGCCAGCAGGGACTCTCGCTTCACAGATACGCAGTATTTT. The V gene is TRBV10-1, the J gene TRBJ2-3, with D perhaps TRBD2 (5 bases). V gave up 6 bases and J gave up 2 bases, with 12 bases separating them. This CDR3 has 14 amino acids. The germline CDR1 and CDR2 sequences are WNHNN and SYGVQD (reference sequence).